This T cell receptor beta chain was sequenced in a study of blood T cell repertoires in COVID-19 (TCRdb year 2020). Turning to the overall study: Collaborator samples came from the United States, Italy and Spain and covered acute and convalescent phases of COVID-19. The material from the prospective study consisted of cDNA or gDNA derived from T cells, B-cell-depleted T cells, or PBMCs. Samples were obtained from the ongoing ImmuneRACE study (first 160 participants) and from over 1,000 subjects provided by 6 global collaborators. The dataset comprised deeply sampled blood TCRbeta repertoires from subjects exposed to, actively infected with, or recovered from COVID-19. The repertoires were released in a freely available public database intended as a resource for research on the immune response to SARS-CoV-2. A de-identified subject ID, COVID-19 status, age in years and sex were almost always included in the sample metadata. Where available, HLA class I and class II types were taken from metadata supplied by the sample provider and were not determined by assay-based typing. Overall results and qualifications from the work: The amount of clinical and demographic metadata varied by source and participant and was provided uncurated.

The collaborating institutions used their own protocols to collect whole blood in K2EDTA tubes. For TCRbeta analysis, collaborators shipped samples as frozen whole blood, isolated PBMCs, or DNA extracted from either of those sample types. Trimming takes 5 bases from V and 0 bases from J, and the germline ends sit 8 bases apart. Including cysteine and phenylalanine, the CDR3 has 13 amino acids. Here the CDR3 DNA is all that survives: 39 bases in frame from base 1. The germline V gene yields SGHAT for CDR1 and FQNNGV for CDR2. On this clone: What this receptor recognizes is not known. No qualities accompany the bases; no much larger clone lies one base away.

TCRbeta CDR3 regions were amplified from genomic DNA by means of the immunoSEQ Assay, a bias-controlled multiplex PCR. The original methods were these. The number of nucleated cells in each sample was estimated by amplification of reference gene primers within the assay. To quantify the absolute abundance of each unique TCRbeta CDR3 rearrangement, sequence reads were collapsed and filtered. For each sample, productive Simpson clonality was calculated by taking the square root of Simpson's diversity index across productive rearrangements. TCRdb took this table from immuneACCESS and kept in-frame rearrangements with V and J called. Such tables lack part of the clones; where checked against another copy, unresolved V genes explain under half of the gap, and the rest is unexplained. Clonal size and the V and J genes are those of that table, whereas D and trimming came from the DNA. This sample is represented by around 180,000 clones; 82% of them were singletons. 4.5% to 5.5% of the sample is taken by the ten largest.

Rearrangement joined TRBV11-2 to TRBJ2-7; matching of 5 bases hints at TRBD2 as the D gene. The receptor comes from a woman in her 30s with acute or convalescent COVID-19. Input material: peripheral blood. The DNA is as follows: TGTGCCAGCAGCCGGGGATACTCCTACGAGCAGTACTTC. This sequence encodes CASSRGYSYEQYF.